The rows below give T cell receptor beta chains drawn from one sample of a study of T cell repertoires in cytomegalovirus infection. The antigens for these receptors are not known. TCRdb passed the reads through MiXCR, listing each CDR3 protein once. The table records 200,000 or so distinct CDR3 sequences, roughly 34% of them present only once. Sequencing was performed on CD8+ T cells from cultured PBMCs, taken from culture after CMV antigen stimulation. Receptors were obtained from a human donor in good health (CMV status not recorded). Some clones in this sample may be carry-over from other donors' samples. CDR3s include the opening cysteine and the closing phenylalanine or tryptophan. A D gene is named only where the DNA matches it firmly. Not every row has a clone size; where given, it reads once, few, many or a size class.

size	D	V	J	CDR3	DNA
-	TRBD2	TRBV11-2	TRBJ2-3	CASVSGGHGNTQYF	TGTGCAAGCGTTTCGGGGGGGCATGGGAATACGCAGTATTTT
few	-	TRBV27	TRBJ2-5	CASSPKGSQETQYF	TGTGCCAGCAGTCCCAAGGGCTCCCAAGAGACCCAGTACTTC
few	-	TRBV29-1	TRBJ2-2	CSVEEGSPGELFF	TGCAGCGTTGAGGAGGGATCTCCCGGGGAGCTGTTTTTT
-	TRBD1	TRBV29-1	TRBJ2-4	CSVGTGRNIQYF	TGCAGCGTCGGGACAGGACGAAACATTCAGTACTTC
-	TRBD1	TRBV4-1	TRBJ2-3	CASSQEQGELSTDTQYF	TGCGCCAGCAGCCAAGAGCAGGGGGAGTTGAGCACAGATACGCAGTATTTT
many	-	TRBV7-2	TRBJ2-1	CASSLRTERRFF	TGTGCCAGCAGCTTGCGGACTGAGCGTAGGTTCTTC
-	-	TRBV5-4	TRBJ2-3	CASSSGGGGFTDTQYF	TGTGCCAGCAGCTCTGGAGGCGGGGGCTTCACAGATACGCAGTATTTT
-	TRBD1	TRBV29-1	TRBJ1-1	CSVEGQGGSTEAFF	TGCAGCGTTGAAGGACAGGGTGGGAGCACTGAAGCTTTCTTT
many	TRBD1	TRBV7-2	TRBJ2-7	CASSLEAGQVISTYEQYF	TGTGCCAGCAGCTTAGAAGCAGGACAGGTCATTTCCACCTACGAGCAGTACTTC
-	TRBD2	TRBV7-6	TRBJ2-1	CASSSRIAGSPGNEQFF	TGTGCCAGCAGCTCCAGGATAGCGGGTAGTCCGGGGAATGAGCAGTTCTTC
-	-	TRBV12-3/TRBV12-4	TRBJ1-1	CASSLPPDTEAFF	TGTGCCAGCAGTTTACCCCCGGACACTGAAGCTTTCTTT
-	-	TRBV27	TRBJ2-7	CASSLSARGYEQYF	TGTGCCAGCAGTTTATCGGCGAGGGGATACGAGCAGTACTTC
many	TRBD1	TRBV7-9	TRBJ1-1	CASSLAHRGATEAFF	TGTGCCAGCAGCTTAGCCCACAGGGGGGCCACTGAAGCTTTCTTT
-	TRBD2	TRBV6-5	TRBJ2-1	CASSILAGADNEQFF	TGTGCCAGCAGTATTCTAGCGGGGGCTGACAATGAGCAGTTCTTC
few	TRBD2	TRBV12-3/TRBV12-4	TRBJ2-1	CASSQTSGGNYNEQFF	TGTGCCAGCAGCCAGACTAGCGGGGGCAACTACAATGAGCAGTTCTTC
-	-	TRBV7-2	TRBJ1-1	CASSSQPPGGTEAFF	TGTGCCAGCAGCTCCCAACCCCCGGGGGGCACTGAAGCTTTCTTT
-	-	TRBV27	TRBJ1-1	CASSFDSAPKAFEAFF	TGTGCCAGCAGTTTCGACAGCGCTCCAAAGGCTTTTGAAGCTTTCTTT
-	-	TRBV27	TRBJ2-1	CASSLGSLPHNEQFF	TGTGCCAGCAGCCTCGGGTCCCTACCTCACAATGAGCAGTTCTTC
-	-	TRBV27	TRBJ1-2	CASSSRGLNYGYTF	TGTGCCAGCAGCAGCAGGGGACTCAACTATGGCTACACCTTC
-	TRBD1	TRBV7-6	TRBJ1-4	CASSPGDRREKLFF	TGTGCCAGCAGCCCCGGGGACAGAAGAGAAAAACTGTTTTTT
-	-	TRBV7-6	TRBJ2-1	CASSLGAGPGEQFF	TGTGCCAGCAGCTTAGGGGCAGGGCCGGGTGAGCAGTTCTTC
few	-	TRBV7-9	TRBJ1-2	CASSLDGGNDGYTF	TGTGCCAGCAGCTTAGATGGGGGGAACGATGGCTACACCTTC
-	-	TRBV6-1	TRBJ2-7	CASPSGAEQYF	TGTGCCAGCCCTAGTGGGGCCGAGCAGTACTTC
few	TRBD1	TRBV27	TRBJ1-2	CASSFGQGNYGYTF	TGTGCCAGCAGTTTTGGACAGGGAAACTATGGCTACACCTTC
-	TRBD2	TRBV28	TRBJ2-3	CASSFIPSLAGLAGGDTQYF	TGTGCCAGCAGTTTCATCCCCTCCTTAGCCGGGCTAGCGGGAGGAGATACGCAGTATTTT
few	-	TRBV28	TRBJ2-3	CASSLWAGSADTQYF	TGTGCCAGCAGTTTATGGGCCGGGAGTGCAGATACGCAGTATTTT
-	TRBD1	TRBV7-3	TRBJ2-1	CASSLRGGVTGGLNEQFF	TGTGCCAGCAGCTTAAGGGGGGGGGTGACAGGGGGCCTCAATGAGCAGTTCTTC
-	TRBD2	TRBV7-8	TRBJ2-2	CASSLKTSGLPGELFF	TGTGCCAGCAGCTTGAAAACTAGCGGGTTACCCGGGGAGCTGTTTTTT
-	-	TRBV28	TRBJ2-7	CASPPAAAGSPSSYEQYF	TGTGCCAGCCCGCCGGCAGCGGCGGGTAGCCCGAGCTCCTACGAGCAGTACTTC
once	TRBD2	TRBV20-1	TRBJ2-2	CSARDSPSGGWNTGELFF	TGCAGTGCTAGGGACTCACCTAGCGGGGGCTGGAACACCGGGGAGCTGTTTTTT
many	TRBD2	TRBV7-8	TRBJ2-3	CASSDRLAGGSDTQYF	TGTGCCAGCAGCGACCGACTAGCGGGAGGTTCAGATACGCAGTATTTT
few	-	TRBV7-8	TRBJ1-1	CASSLNYGNTEAFF	TGTGCCAGCAGCTTAAATTACGGCAACACTGAAGCTTTCTTT
-	TRBD2	TRBV9	TRBJ2-5	CASTRTSGSGVGETQYF	TGTGCCAGCACCCGGACTAGCGGGAGTGGGGTGGGAGAGACCCAGTACTTC
few	TRBD1	TRBV12-3/TRBV12-4	TRBJ2-7	CASSLDRPIREQYF	TGTGCCAGCAGTTTGGACAGGCCCATAAGGGAGCAGTACTTC
-	-	TRBV12-3/TRBV12-4	TRBJ2-1	CASSLTFMRFF	TGTGCCAGCAGTTTAACGTTTATGCGGTTCTTC
-	-	TRBV7-9	TRBJ2-7	CASSYQMTAKYEQYF	TGTGCCAGCAGCTACCAAATGACAGCCAAGTACGAGCAGTACTTC
-	TRBD2	TRBV7-4	TRBJ2-3	CASSLLRTSPTADTQYF	TGTGCCAGCAGCCTACTCCGGACTAGCCCTACGGCAGATACGCAGTATTTT
-	TRBD2	TRBV9	TRBJ2-1	CASSPRRGGRGNEQFF	TGTGCCAGCAGCCCTCGACGGGGGGGCCGGGGGAATGAGCAGTTCTTC
-	-	TRBV7-9	TRBJ1-1	CASTQGVSGAFF	TGTGCCAGCACACAGGGAGTGAGTGGAGCTTTCTTT
few	TRBD1	TRBV7-6	TRBJ2-7	CASSSRTGGGLDQNF	TGTGCCAGCAGCTCACGGACAGGGGGCGGTCTGGACCAAAATTTC
-	-	TRBV28	TRBJ2-2	CASSLTGAYTGELFF	TGTGCCAGCAGTTTAACAGGAGCATACACCGGGGAGCTGTTTTTT
once	TRBD1	TRBV27	TRBJ1-5	CASSSTGTQPQHF	TGTGCCAGCAGTTCGACAGGGACGCAGCCCCAGCATTTT
-	TRBD1	TRBV27	TRBJ2-4	CASSYGTGFRVIF	TGTGCCAGCAGTTACGGGACAGGGTTCCGCGTCATCTTC
many	-	TRBV11-2	TRBJ1-6	CASSLLAYNSPLHF	TGTGCCAGCAGCTTACTCGCCTATAATTCACCCCTCCACTTT
-	-	TRBV12-3/TRBV12-4	TRBJ2-7	CASSLYGRRYEQYF	TGTGCCAGCAGTTTGTATGGCAGGAGGTACGAGCAGTACTTC
-	TRBD1	TRBV27	TRBJ1-2	CASSFEGRQGRYGYTF	TGTGCCAGCAGTTTTGAGGGTCGACAGGGCCGGTATGGCTACACCTTC
few	TRBD1	TRBV7-9	TRBJ1-1	CASSLGQGSTEAFF	TGTGCCAGCAGCTTGGGACAGGGATCCACTGAAGCTTTCTTT
-	TRBD1	TRBV15	TRBJ2-7	CATSRYPGQGVNEQYF	TGTGCCACCAGCAGATACCCGGGACAGGGTGTGAACGAGCAGTACTTC
-	-	TRBV6-8	TRBJ2-2	CASSPIGADTGELFF	TGTGCCAGCAGCCCAATAGGGGCGGACACCGGGGAGCTGTTTTTT
few	-	TRBV6-1	TRBJ1-1	CASSEEENTEAFF	TGTGCCAGCAGTGAAGAGGAGAACACTGAAGCTTTCTTT
-	-	TRBV13	TRBJ1-2	CASSLEGLEGYTF	TGTGCCAGCAGCTTAGAAGGGTTGGAGGGCTACACCTTC
-	-	TRBV9	TRBJ2-1	CASSVEAVPYNEQFF	TGTGCCAGCAGCGTAGAGGCAGTCCCCTACAATGAGCAGTTCTTC
few	-	TRBV7-8	TRBJ2-1	CASSLVSGSSYNEQFF	TGTGCCAGCAGCTTAGTTTCCGGGAGCTCCTACAATGAGCAGTTCTTC
-	TRBD1	TRBV7-6	TRBJ2-3	CASSVLRDRETDTKYF	TGTGCAAGCAGCGTACTACGGGACAGAGAAACAGATACGAAGTATTTT
-	TRBD2	TRBV7-3	TRBJ2-1	CASSVIAGSSYNEQFF	TGTGCCAGCAGCGTGATAGCGGGGAGCTCCTACAATGAGCAGTTCTTC